This TCR beta chain came from a study of human T cells and chemical hapten exposure. Sample time point: pre-sensitization, week 0. Treatment: therapeutic diphenylcyclopropenone sensitization with weekly scalp DPC. This clonotype turned up a few times. The antigen is undetermined. Germline assignment: CDR1 LNHDA and CDR2 SQIVND (reference sequence). The CDR3 length is 12 residues. The V gene lost 3 bases and the J gene lost 6 bases, with 6 bases spanning the gap. In TCRdb, the RACE reads were re-called with MiXCR into one record per CDR3 protein. The data show tens of thousands of distinct CDR3 sequences, with 8% to 10% seen just once and around 3.6% held by the top ten. General observations from the study: TCRs at a frequency above 1 in 1000 stayed unchanged with DPC sensitization.

The sequenced sample was whole blood, obtained in connection with sensitization to the hapten diphenylcyclopropenone (DPC). The sequence came from a woman aged 40 to 50 with alopecia areata. Some clones in this sample may be carry-over from other donors' samples. This chain links TRBV19 with TRBJ2-1; D is tentatively TRBD1 or TRBD2 (5 bases each). The CDR3 nucleotides are TGTGCCAGTAGTATGGGGGTCAATGAGCAGTTCTTC. Its protein product is CASSMGVNEQFF.